This section outlines one T cell receptor beta chain sequence together with its context. Its specificity is not known. This entry is derived from a study of post-analysis software for immune sequencing data. Looking at the study overall: Clinical courses comprised relapsing-remitting, secondary progressive and progressive-relapsing multiple sclerosis.

Broader study findings: Among multiple sclerosis patients, normalized Chao1 diversity was significantly below that of controls. Comparison of patients with controls showed five TRBV segments more frequent in patients, TRBV5-6, TRBV5-1 and TRBV20-1 among them.

Per the germline V gene, CDR1 is SGDLS and CDR2 is YYNGEE. The CDR3 sequence is 16 residues long. The germline V and J ends were trimmed by 4 bases and 4 bases, with 18 bases remaining between them. Unique molecular identifiers were carried by the TCR beta cDNA libraries. Using its own MiXCR run on the PCR reads, TCRdb lists one record per CDR3 protein. The sample contains about 770,000 distinct CDR3 sequences, about 45% of which appear only once. Sequencing input: blood. The receptor comes from a girl aged 5-17 years with multiple sclerosis. V and J are TRBV9 and TRBJ2-1, with D maybe TRBD2 (5 bases). CDR3 coding DNA: TGTGCCAGCAGCCCTACGTTAGGACTCACATACAATGAGCAGTTCTTC. Translating it yields CASSPTLGLTYNEQFF.